This T cell receptor (beta chain) was identified in a study of blood T cell repertoires in COVID-19. Overall study: Donors in the United States, Italy and Spain gave samples during acute or convalescent COVID-19. PBMCs, B-cell-depleted T cells, or T cells were the source of the cDNA or gDNA that made up the material.

Germline V gene sequence: CDR1 LGHNA, CDR2 YNFKEQ. The ends were cut back, 0 bases at V and 5 bases at J, with 16 bases in the middle. There are 17 residues in the CDR3. In the original workflow: Amplified reference gene primers provided the basis for estimating nucleated cell counts. Produced via immunoSEQ multiplex PCR; TCRdb's table is partial and in-frame only. The D gene and trimming were derived from the DNA, and the V and J assignments and clone size from that table. The sample includes around 77,000 clones, around nine tenths seen only once; the top ten take roughly 15%. This receptor was identified in a woman of 80 years or more with active or convalescent COVID-19. Sequences were obtained from peripheral blood. The rearrangement uses TRBV4-2 and TRBJ1-4; a possible D gene is TRBD1 (5 bases). The CDR3 region is CASSQDSGRVGNEKLFF. CDR3 coding DNA: TGTGCCAGCAGCCAAGATTCTGGCAGGGTCGGGAATGAAAAACTGTTTTTT.